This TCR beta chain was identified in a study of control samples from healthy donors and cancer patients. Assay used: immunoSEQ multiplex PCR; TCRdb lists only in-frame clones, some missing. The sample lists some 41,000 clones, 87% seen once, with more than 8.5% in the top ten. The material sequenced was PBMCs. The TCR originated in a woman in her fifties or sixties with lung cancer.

In nucleotides, the CDR3 is TGTGCCAGCAGCGTAGGGACAGGGGCGAACACTGAAGCTTTCTTT. This gives the protein CASSVGTGANTEAFF. V gene TRBV9 combines with J gene TRBJ1-1; 9 bases fit TRBD1. V lost 0 bases to trimming and J lost 1 base; unmatched junction nucleotides: 1. The germline V gene encodes CDR1 SGDLS and CDR2 YYNGEE. This CDR3 is 15 amino acids long.